This TCR beta chain is from a study of CD8+CD57+ T cells in acquired aplastic anemia. General study points: Some 31 shared CD8+ CDR3s appeared highly expressed within patients' immunodominant clones.

It was genomic DNA that served as the template for profiling TCR beta VDJ and CDR3. TCRdb passed the reads through MiXCR, listing each CDR3 protein once. This sample carries 55,000 to 60,000 distinct CDR3 sequences, approximately 54% of them seen once, and the ten largest clones take less than 20%. In this sample, this clonotype turned up a few times. The antigen is unknown. Only patients with CD8+CD57+ cell expansion on flow cytometry were chosen for sequencing. All patients were therapy-naive when blood was sampled. Sequenced sample: sorted CD4+, CD8+, or CD8+CD57+ T cells (not recorded which) from PBMCs. The receptor comes from a human donor with aplastic anemia.

The CDR3 region is CATAQGAASGGYTF. CDR3 DNA: TGTGCCACCGCTCAGGGCGCAGCTTCGGGTGGCTACACCTTC. The chain joins TRBV15 to TRBJ1-2, with D perhaps matching TRBD1 (5 bases). The CDR3 totals 14 residues. V lost 8 bases and J lost 7, with 20 bases in between. Germline-derived CDR1 and CDR2 are LNHNV and YYDKDF (reference sequence). Filled out from reference TRBV15 and TRBJ1-2, the complete variable domain reads DAMVIQNPRYQVTQFGKPVTLSCSQTLNHNVMYWYQQKSSQAPKLLFHYYDKDFNNEADTPDNFQSRRPNTSFCFLDIRSPGLGDTAMYLCATAQGAASGGYTFGSGTRLTVV.